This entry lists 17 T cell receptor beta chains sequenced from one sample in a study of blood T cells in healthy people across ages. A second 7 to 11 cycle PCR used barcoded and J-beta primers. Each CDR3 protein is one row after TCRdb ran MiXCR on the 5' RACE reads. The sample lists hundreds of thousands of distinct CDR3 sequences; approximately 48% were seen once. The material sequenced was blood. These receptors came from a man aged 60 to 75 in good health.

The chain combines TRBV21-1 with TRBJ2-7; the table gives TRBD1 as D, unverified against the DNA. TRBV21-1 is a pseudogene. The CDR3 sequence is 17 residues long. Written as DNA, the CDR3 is TGTGCCAGCAGCAAAGATAGTTTAGGGACAGGGATCTACGAGCAGTACTTC. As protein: CASSKDSLGTGIYEQYF.

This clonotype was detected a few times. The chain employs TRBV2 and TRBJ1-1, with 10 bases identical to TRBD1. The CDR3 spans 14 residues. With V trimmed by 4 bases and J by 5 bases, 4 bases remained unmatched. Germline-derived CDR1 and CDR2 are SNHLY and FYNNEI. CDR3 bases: TGTGCCAGCAGTGTCGGGACAGGGGTTACTGAAGCTTTCTTT. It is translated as CASSVGTGVTEAFF.

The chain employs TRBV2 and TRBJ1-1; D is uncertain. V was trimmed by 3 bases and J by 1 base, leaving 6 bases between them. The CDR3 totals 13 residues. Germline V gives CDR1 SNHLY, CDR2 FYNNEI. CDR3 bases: TGTGCCAGCAGTGAGGAGGGGAACACTGAAGCTTTCTTT. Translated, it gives CASSEEGNTEAFF.

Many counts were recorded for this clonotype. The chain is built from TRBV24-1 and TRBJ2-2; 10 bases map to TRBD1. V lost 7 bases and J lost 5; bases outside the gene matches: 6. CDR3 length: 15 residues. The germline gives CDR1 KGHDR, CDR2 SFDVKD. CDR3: CATRTGTGETGELFF. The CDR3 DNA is TGTGCCACCAGAACCGGGACAGGGGAAACCGGGGAGCTGTTTTTT.

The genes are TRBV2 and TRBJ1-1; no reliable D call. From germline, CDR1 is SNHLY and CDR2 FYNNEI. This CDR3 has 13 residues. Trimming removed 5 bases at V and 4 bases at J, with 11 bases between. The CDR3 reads CASSTDFATEAFF. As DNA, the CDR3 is TGTGCCAGCAGTACGGACTTTGCCACTGAAGCTTTCTTT.

The DNA for the CDR3 is TGTGCCAGCAGCGCAAATGGGGCGTATGGCTACACCTTC. Protein sequence: CASSANGAYGYTF. The chain recombines TRBV9 with TRBJ1-2; possibly TRBD1 for D (5 bases). In germline, CDR1 is SGDLS, CDR2 YYNGEE. This CDR3 region has 13 residues. V lost 3 bases to trimming and J lost 5 bases, with 11 bases between them.

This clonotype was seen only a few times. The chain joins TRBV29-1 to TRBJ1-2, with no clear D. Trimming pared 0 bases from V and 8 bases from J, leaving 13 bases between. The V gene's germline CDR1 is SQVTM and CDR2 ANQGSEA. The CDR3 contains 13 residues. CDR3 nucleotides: TGCAGCGTTGAAGATTACTTCCGTACGGGCTACACCTTC. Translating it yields CSVEDYFRTGYTF. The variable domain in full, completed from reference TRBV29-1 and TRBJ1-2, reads SAVISQKPSRDICQRGTSLTIQCQVDSQVTMMFWYRQQPGQSLTLIATANQGSEATYESGFVIDKFPISRPNLTFSTLTVSNMSPEDSSIYLCSVEDYFRTGYTFGSGTRLTVV.

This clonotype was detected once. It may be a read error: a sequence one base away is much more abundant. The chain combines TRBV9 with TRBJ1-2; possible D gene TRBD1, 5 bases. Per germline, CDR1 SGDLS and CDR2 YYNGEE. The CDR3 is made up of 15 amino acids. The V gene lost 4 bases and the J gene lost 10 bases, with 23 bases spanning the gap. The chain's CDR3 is CASSPEDRGTDDYTF. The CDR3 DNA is TGTGCCAGCAGCCCTGAGGATAGAGGGACCGACGACTACACCTTC.

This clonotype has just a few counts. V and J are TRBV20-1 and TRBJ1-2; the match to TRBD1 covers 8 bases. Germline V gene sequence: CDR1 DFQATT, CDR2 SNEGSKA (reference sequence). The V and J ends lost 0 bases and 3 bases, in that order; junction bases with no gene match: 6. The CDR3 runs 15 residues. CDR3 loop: CSARDVQGADYGYTF. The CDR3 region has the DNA TGCAGTGCTAGAGACGTTCAGGGGGCTGACTATGGCTACACCTTC.

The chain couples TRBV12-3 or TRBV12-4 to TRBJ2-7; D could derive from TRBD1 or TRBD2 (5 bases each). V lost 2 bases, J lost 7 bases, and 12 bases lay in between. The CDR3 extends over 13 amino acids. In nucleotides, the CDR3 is TGTGCCAGCAGTTTATCCAGGGACGGGGAGCAGTACTTC. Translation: CASSLSRDGEQYF.

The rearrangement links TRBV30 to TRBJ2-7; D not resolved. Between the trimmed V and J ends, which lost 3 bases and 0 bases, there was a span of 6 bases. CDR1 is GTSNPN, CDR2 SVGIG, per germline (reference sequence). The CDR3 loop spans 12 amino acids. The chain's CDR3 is CAWRGSSYEQYF. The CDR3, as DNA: TGTGCCTGGAGGGGATCCTCCTACGAGCAGTACTTC.

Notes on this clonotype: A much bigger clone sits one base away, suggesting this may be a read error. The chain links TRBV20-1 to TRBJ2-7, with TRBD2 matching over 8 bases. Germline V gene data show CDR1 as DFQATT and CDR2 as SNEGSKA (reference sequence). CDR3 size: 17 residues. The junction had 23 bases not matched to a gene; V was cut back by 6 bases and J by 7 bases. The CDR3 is CSAHPRAGLASTNEQYF. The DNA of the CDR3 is TGCAGTGCCCACCCCAGGGCTGGACTAGCATCAACCAATGAGCAGTACTTC.

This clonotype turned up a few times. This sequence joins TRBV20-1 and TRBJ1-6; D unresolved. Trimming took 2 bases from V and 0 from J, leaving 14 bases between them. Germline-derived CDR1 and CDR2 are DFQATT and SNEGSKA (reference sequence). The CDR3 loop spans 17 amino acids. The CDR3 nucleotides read TGCAGTGCTAGAATGGGAAAATCAATCTCCTATAATTCACCCCTCCACTTT. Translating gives CSARMGKSISYNSPLHF.

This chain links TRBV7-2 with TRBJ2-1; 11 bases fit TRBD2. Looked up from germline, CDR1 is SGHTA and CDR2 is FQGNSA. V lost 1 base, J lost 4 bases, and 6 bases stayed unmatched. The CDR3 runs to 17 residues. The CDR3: CASSLVASGGIYNEQFF. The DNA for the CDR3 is TGTGCCAGCAGCTTAGTGGCTAGCGGGGGGATATACAATGAGCAGTTCTTC.

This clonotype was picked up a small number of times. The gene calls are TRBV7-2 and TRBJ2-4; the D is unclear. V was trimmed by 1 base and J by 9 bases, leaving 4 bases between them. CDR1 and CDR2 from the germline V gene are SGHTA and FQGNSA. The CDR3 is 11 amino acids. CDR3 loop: CASSLGAIQYF. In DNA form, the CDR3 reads TGTGCCAGCAGCTTAGGTGCCATTCAGTACTTC.

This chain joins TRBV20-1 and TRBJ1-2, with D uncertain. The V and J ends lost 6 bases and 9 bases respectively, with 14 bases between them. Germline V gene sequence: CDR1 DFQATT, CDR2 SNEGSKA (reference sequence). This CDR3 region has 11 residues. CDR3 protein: CSASLLWSYTF. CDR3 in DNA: TGCAGTGCCTCCCTTCTATGGAGCTACACCTTC.

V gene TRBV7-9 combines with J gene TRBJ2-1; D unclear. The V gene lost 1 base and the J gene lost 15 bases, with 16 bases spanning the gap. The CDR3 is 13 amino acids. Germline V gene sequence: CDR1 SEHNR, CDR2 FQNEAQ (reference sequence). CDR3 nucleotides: TGTGCCAGCAGCTTAGATCAGACCCCGAGGCCGTTCTTC. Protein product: CASSLDQTPRPFF.